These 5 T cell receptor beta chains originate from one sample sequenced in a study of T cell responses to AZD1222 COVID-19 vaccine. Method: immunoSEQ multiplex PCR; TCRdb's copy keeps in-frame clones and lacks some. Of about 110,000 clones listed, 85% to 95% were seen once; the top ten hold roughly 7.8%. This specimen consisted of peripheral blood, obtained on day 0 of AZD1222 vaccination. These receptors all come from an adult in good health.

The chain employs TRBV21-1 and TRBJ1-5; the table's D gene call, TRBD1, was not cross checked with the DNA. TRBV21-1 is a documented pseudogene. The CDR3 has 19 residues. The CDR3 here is CASSKALLITGFINQPQHF. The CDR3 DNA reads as TGTGCCAGCAGCAAAGCGCTTCTGATCACAGGGTTTATCAATCAGCCCCAGCATTTT.

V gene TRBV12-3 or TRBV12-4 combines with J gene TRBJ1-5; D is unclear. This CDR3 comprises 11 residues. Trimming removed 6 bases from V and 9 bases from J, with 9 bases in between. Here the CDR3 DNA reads TGTGCCAGCAGCCATACCGGGCCCCAGCATTTT. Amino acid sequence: CASSHTGPQHF.

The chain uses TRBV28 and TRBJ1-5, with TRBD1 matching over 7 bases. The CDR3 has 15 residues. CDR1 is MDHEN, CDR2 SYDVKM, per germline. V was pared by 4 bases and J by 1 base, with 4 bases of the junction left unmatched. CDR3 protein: CASSSRQGSNQPQHF. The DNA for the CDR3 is TGTGCCAGCAGTTCTCGACAGGGAAGCAATCAGCCCCAGCATTTT.

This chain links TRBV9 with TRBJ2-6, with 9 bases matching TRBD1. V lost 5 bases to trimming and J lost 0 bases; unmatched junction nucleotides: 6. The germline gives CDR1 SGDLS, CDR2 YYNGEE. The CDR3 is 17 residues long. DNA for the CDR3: TGTGCCAGCAGGGGACAGGGTAGCCTCTCTGGGGCCAACGTCCTGACTTTC. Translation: CASRGQGSLSGANVLTF.

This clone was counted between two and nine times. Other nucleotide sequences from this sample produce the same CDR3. CDR3 protein: CASSMGGTGELFF. The CDR3, as DNA: TGTGCCAGTAGTATGGGCGGAACCGGGGAGCTGTTTTTT. The chain is built from TRBV19 and TRBJ2-2; D call uncertain. CDR3 length equals 13 residues. Germline CDR1 and CDR2: LNHDA and SQIVND (reference sequence). Deletions cut 3 bases from V and 5 bases from J, with 7 bases between.